What follows is one TCR beta chain and its context. Its antigen remains undetermined. Per-base quality was not reported, and no clone a single base away is much larger than it. The sample is drawn from a study of blood T cells in healthy people across ages (dated by TCRdb to between 2015 and 2017). For context, the study as a whole: In model experiments, template switching captured about one uniquely barcoded TCR beta cDNA molecule for every two T cells. For two donors (one aged 18 to 29 and one aged 80 or older), the study analyzed two additional independent replicas of 1 million unique cDNA reads from the same blood draw. Using deep sequencing normalized with unique cDNA molecular identifiers, the study measured how TCR beta repertoire diversity changes with age. The donors were split into four age groups: young (average about 16 years), middle-aged (around 40), aged (approximately 60) and long-lived (roughly 80). General conclusions and limits of the study: Bulk unsorted PBMC profiling prevented conclusive comparison of naive and antigen-experienced compartments. As age increased, observed TCR beta diversity per million T cells dropped in a roughly linear way, and a significant reduction was already evident by age 40. The CMV infection status of donors was not known, potentially confounding age-related changes in expanded clonotypes. The percentage of naive T cells measured by flow cytometry correlated strongly with observed TCR beta diversity. Estimates of total diversity based on one million sequenced T cells were regarded as lower bounds and as underestimates. Compared with the aged group, the long-lived group had more naive CD4+ T cells, fewer expanded clones and increased TCR diversity, a pattern suggesting age selection.

Systemically healthy Caucasian individuals from Russia, 35 to 50 in total and aged roughly 6 to 100 years, were included as donors. About 9.8 milliliters of peripheral blood were drawn from each donor into EDTA-treated Vacutainer tubes. PBMCs were isolated by Ficoll-Paque density-gradient centrifugation, with at least 7 million obtained per sample. Total RNA was extracted from PBMCs with Trizol reagent, with at least 6 micrograms obtained per sample. For every donor, flow cytometry on a PBMC aliquot measured the percentage of naive CD45RAhigh/CD27high T cells. The library was built by means of 5' RACE. The data were produced on an Illumina HiSeq 2500. A second roughly 6 to 11 cycle PCR used a sample-barcoded 5' primer and a J-beta primer mix. Each TCR beta cDNA molecule received a unique molecular identifier from a template-switch 5' adaptor carrying 12 random nucleotides. Each sample yielded at least 2.5 million CDR3-containing paired-end reads. All of the RNA was converted into first-strand cDNA using the Mint cDNA synthesis kit, with a TRBC-specific oligonucleotide serving as the primer. All cDNA was treated with uracil-DNA glycosylase and then went through a first 18-cycle PCR with the universal primers M1SS and BC2_uni_R. Under the source paper's analysis protocol: For normalization, 1 million high-quality reads, each with a distinct molecular identifier, were randomly selected from each sample. Instead of being binned into consensus sequences, reads with shared molecular identifiers were discarded. MiTCR, run with a Q25 quality threshold and the strictest error-elimination algorithm, handled CDR3 identification, clonotype clustering and error correction. Lower-bound total TCR beta diversity was estimated with a nonparametric unseen species model using Euler transformation. Starting from the raw public reads, TCRdb applied fastp trimming at Q25, assembled clones with MiXCR and retained in-frame beta chains. Each entry is one CDR3 protein sequence, shown with its most common DNA and genes. The V and J calls come from TCRdb's annotation, not from the publication. This sample comprises about 760,000 distinct CDR3 sequences, roughly 25% of them detected only once. The ten largest account for just under 9.5% of the sample.

For CDR1 and CDR2, the germline V gene lists MGHRA and YSYEKL. The CDR3 measures 15 amino acids from cysteine to phenylalanine. The read is trimmed to its CDR3 DNA, 45 bases read in frame from base 1. These data also featured in a second study, about T cells of mothers and their children. The second investigation adds: Nine systemically healthy Caucasian individuals, comprising three mothers and their six children, were included as donors. cDNA synthesis used all of the extracted RNA, with roughly 1.5 ug of RNA in each 15 ul reaction. In the second PCR, sample barcodes and 2-4 random nucleotides were introduced via the M1S primer. More than 8.5 million TCR beta CDR3 reads were obtained from each mother, and some 3.3 million reads were obtained from each child. TCR recombination output is similarly shaped by thymic selection in related and unrelated pairs, with a minor effect exerted by inherited differences. Normalized repertoire overlap was always found to be slightly, but never significantly, higher in related mother-child pairs than in unrelated mother-child pairs. With a sensitivity of 90 to 100 clones per million clonotypes, no persistent microchimeric T cell clones were detected. The study used deep NGS to compare TCR beta repertoires of mothers and children, seeking features distinguishing related mother-child pairs from unrelated individuals. On average, the children were roughly 10 +/- 4 years old, while the mothers were about 38 +/- 4 years old. After adapter ligation with NEBNext reagents, the libraries were sequenced on Illumina HiSeq 2000 with 100+100 nt paired-end reads. Mother and child libraries were prepared a month apart and sequenced in separate runs to prevent cross-contamination. For each donor, between about 450,000 and 2,300,000 distinct TCR beta clonotypes were identified. Naive TCR beta clonotypes were estimated from low-frequency clonotypes matched to each donor's FACS-determined naive share, without sorting.

The source of this sequence is a boy younger than 18 in good health. Sequencing was performed on blood. This receptor chain uses TRBV4-1 and TRBJ2-5, with the D gene call left open. The end of the DNA fits TRBJ2-1 better, so the J call may be wrong. The DNA sequence is given as TGCGCCAGCAGCATGGGGTTTAAAGTCCACAATGAGCAGTTCTTC. This codes for CASSMGFKVHNEQFF.